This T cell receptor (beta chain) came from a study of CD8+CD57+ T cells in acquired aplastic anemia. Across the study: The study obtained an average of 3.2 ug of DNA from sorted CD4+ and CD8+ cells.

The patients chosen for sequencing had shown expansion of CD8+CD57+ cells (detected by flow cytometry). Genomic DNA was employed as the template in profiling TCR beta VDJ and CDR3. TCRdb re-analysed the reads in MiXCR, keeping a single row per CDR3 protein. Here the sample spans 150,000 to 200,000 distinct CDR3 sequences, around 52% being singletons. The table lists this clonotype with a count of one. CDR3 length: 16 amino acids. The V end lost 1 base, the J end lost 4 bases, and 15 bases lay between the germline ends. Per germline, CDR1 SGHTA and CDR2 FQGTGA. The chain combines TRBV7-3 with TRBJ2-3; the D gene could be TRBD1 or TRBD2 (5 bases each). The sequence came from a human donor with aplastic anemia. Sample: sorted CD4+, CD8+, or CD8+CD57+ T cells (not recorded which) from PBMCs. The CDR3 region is CASSLNPGTRADTQYF. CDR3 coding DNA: TGTGCCAGCAGCTTAAACCCGGGGACCCGGGCAGATACGCAGTATTTT.